What follows are 6 T cell receptor beta chains derived from one specimen sequenced in a study of shared clonotypes between healthy human individuals. Sequencing was performed with immunoSEQ multiplex PCR; in TCRdb, only in-frame clones are kept and a portion is missing. The sample records over 1.5 million clones, 98% being singletons. Source material: naive CD4+ T cells sorted from blood. Subset here: CD45RA+ positively selected. These receptors were collected from a man in his thirties or forties in good health.

This CDR3 reads CASSDRKATNEKLFF. CDR3 sequence (DNA): TGTGCCAGCAGTGACAGGAAAGCAACTAATGAAAAACTGTTTTTT. This chain uses TRBV2 with TRBJ1-4; D remains ambiguous. V lost 3 bases and J lost 0, with 8 bases in between. Germline loops: CDR1 SNHLY, CDR2 FYNNEI. This CDR3 is built from 15 residues. Full variable domain (missing parts from reference TRBV2 and TRBJ1-4): EPEVTQTPSHQVTQMGQEVILRCVPISNHLYFYWYRQILGQKVEFLVSFYNNEISEKSEIFDDQFSVERPDGSNFTLKIRSTKLEDSAMYFCASSDRKATNEKLFFGSGTQLSVL.

The chain uses TRBV28 and TRBJ2-2; D ambiguous. Germline V CDR1 and CDR2: MDHEN, SYDVKM. This CDR3 is built from 12 residues. V was pared by 6 bases and J by 5 bases, with 7 bases between. The CDR3: CASSDETGELFF. CDR3 bases: TGTGCCAGCAGCGATGAAACCGGGGAGCTGTTTTTT. Complete variable domain (other parts from reference TRBV28 and TRBJ2-2): DVKVTQSSRYLVKRTGEKVFLECVQDMDHENMFWYRQDPGLGLRLIYFSYDVKMKEKGDIPEGYSVSREKKERFSLILESASTNQTSMYLCASSDETGELFFGEGSRLTVL.

This clone was recorded once. The chain employs TRBV11-1 and TRBJ2-7; D gene uncertain. Germline assignment: CDR1 SGHAT and CDR2 FQDESV (reference sequence). The V end lost 5 bases, the J end lost 4 bases, and 12 bases lay between the germline ends. CDR3 length equals 13 residues. The CDR3 DNA sequence: TGTGCCAGCAGCCGAACCACCGGTTACGAGCAGTACTTC. Residues: CASSRTTGYEQYF. Looking up the rest from reference TRBV11-1 and TRBJ2-7 gives the full variable domain: EAEVAQSPRYKITEKSQAVAFWCDPISGHATLYWYRQILGQGPELLVQFQDESVVDDSQLPKDRFSAERLKGVDSTLKIQPAELGDSAMYLCASSRTTGYEQYFGPGTRLTVT.

V gene TRBV19 combines with J gene TRBJ2-7, with TRBD2 matching over 7 bases. V lost 3 bases to trimming and J lost 3 bases; unmatched junction nucleotides: 2. CDR3 length equals 13 residues. Germline loops: CDR1 LNHDA, CDR2 SQIVND (reference sequence). CDR3 nucleotide sequence: TGTGCCAGTAGTATTGGGGGGGTCTACGAGCAGTACTTC. This sequence encodes CASSIGGVYEQYF.

This chain connects TRBV19 to TRBJ2-2, with D uncertain. V was pared by 3 bases and J by 5 bases, with 16 bases between. This CDR3 is 16 amino acids long. From germline, CDR1 is LNHDA and CDR2 SQIVND (reference sequence). This CDR3 is CASSIRLPEGTGELFF. In DNA, the CDR3 is TGTGCCAGTAGTATTAGGCTCCCAGAAGGGACCGGGGAGCTGTTTTTT.

As regards this clone: Other DNA sequences within the sample encode an identical CDR3. The gene calls are TRBV5-1 and TRBJ2-1; 12 nucleotides line up with TRBD2. The CDR3 length is 16 residues. The germline CDR1 and CDR2 sequences are SGHRS and YFSETQ. V lost 4 bases to trimming and J lost 0 bases; unmatched junction nucleotides: 2. CDR3 sequence: CASSKTSGSSYNEQFF. The CDR3 nucleotides are TGCGCCAGCAGCAAGACTAGCGGGAGCTCCTACAATGAGCAGTTCTTC.